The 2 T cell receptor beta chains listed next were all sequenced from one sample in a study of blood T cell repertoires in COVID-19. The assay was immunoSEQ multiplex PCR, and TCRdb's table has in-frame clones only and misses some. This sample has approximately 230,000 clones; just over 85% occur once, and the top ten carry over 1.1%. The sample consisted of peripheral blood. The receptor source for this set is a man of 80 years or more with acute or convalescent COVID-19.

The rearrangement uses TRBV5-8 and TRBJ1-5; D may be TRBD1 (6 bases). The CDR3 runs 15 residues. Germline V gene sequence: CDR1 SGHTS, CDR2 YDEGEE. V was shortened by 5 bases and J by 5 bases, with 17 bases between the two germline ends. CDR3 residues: CASRLTTQGHQPQHF. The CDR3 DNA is TGTGCCAGCAGACTGACTACACAGGGTCATCAGCCCCAGCATTTT.

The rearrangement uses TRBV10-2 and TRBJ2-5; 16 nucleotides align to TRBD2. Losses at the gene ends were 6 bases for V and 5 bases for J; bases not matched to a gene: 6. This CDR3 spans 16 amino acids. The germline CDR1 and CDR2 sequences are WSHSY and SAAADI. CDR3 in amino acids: CASRPGLAGGWETQYF. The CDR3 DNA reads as TGCGCCAGCAGACCGGGACTAGCGGGGGGGTGGGAGACCCAGTACTTC.